These 7 T cell receptor beta chains were all obtained from the same sample, sequenced in a study of pediatric ulcerative colitis. Using immunoSEQ multiplex PCR, the repertoire was profiled, and TCRdb retains in-frame clones only, with some absent. The sample shows about 60,000 clones, approximately 87% of them seen only once. Sequenced: blood. The receptors come from a boy under 18 who was a control in a study of pediatric ulcerative colitis.

The rearrangement uses TRBV10-3 and TRBJ1-2; a weak D match, TRBD1 (5 bases). V shed 4 bases and J shed 3 bases, with 15 bases lying between them. Germline V CDR1 and CDR2: ENHRY, SYGVKD. This CDR3 is built from 15 residues. The CDR3 DNA reads as TGTGCCATCAGTGGCCCCGACAGTTTCCACTATGGCTACACCTTC. Translated: CAISGPDSFHYGYTF.

The V gene is TRBV29-1, the J gene TRBJ1-1; 7 nucleotides line up with TRBD1. Germline CDR1 is SQVTM and CDR2 is ANQGSEA. CDR3 length equals 13 residues. V lost 1 base, J lost 5 bases, and 4 bases stayed unmatched. The CDR3 nucleotides read TGCAGCGTTGAAGGACAGGGAAGGACTGAAGCTTTCTTT. It codes for CSVEGQGRTEAFF.

This rearrangement joins TRBV7-9 to TRBJ2-7, with 11 nucleotides matching TRBD1. Germline CDR1 reads SEHNR; CDR2 reads FQNEAQ (reference sequence). V lost 5 bases, J lost 6 bases, and 6 bases stayed unmatched. CDR3 length equals 14 residues. In DNA form, the CDR3 reads TGTGCCAGCAGCCGCGGACAGGGGGCTGGCGAGCAGTACTTC. Its translation is CASSRGQGAGEQYF.

The rearrangement links TRBV19 to TRBJ1-2; 8 bases align to TRBD1. CDR1 and CDR2 (germline): LNHDA, SQIVND (reference sequence). There are 13 residues in the CDR3. The V and J ends lost 10 bases and 5 bases, in that order; junction bases with no gene match: 9. CDR3 amino acids: CATRNGQGYGYTF. CDR3 coding DNA: TGTGCCACCAGAAATGGACAGGGATATGGCTACACCTTC.

The chain's CDR3 is CASSSHNEQFF. The CDR3 DNA sequence: TGTGCCAGCAGTTCGCACAATGAGCAGTTCTTC. The chain recombines TRBV11-3 with TRBJ2-1; D remains unclear. Germline CDR1 and CDR2: SGHNT and YENEEA. This CDR3 has 11 residues. V was cut by 6 bases and J by 5 bases, with 5 bases left in between.

The chain employs TRBV28 and TRBJ1-5; D remains unclear. CDR1 is MDHEN and CDR2 is SYDVKM in the germline V gene. The CDR3 sequence is 12 residues long. V was trimmed by 6 bases and J by 5 bases, leaving 8 bases between them. The CDR3 loop reads CASRGEDQPQHF. CDR3 coding DNA: TGTGCCAGCAGGGGAGAGGATCAGCCCCAGCATTTT.

The V gene is TRBV21-1, the J gene TRBJ1-4; the table gives TRBD1 as D, unverified against the DNA. TRBV21-1 is designated a pseudogene. This CDR3 contains 15 residues. The CDR3 DNA follows: TGTGCCAGCAGCAACAGGGATGCAACTAATGAAAAACTGTTTTTT. This translates into CASSNRDATNEKLFF.